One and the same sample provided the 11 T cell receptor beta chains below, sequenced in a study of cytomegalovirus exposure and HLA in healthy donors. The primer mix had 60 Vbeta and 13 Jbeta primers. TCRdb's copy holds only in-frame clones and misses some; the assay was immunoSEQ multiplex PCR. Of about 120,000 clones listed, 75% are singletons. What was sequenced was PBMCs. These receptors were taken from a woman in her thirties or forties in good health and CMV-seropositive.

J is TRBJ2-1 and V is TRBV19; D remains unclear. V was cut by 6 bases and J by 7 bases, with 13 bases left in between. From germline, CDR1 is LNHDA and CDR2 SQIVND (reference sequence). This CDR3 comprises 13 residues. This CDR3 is CASSPQLSNEQFF. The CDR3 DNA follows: TGTGCCAGTAGCCCCCAGTTATCAAATGAGCAGTTCTTC. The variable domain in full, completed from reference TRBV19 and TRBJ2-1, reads DGGITQSPKYLFRKEGQNVTLSCEQNLNHDAMYWYRQDPGQGLRLIYYSQIVNDFQKGDIAEGYSVSREKKESFPLTVTSAQKNPTAFYLCASSPQLSNEQFFGPGTRLTVL.

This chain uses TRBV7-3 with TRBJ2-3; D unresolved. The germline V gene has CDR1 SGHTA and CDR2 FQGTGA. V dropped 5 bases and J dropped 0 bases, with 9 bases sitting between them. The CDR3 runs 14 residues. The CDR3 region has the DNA TGTGCCAGCAGCCCTACGTCTAGCACAGATACGCAGTATTTT. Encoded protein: CASSPTSSTDTQYF.

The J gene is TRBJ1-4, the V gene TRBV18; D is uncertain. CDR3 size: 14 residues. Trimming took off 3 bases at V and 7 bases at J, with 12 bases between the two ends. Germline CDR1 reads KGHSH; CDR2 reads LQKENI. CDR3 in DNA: TGTGCCAGCTCACCGGGAGGGAACGGTGAAAAACTGTTTTTT. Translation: CASSPGGNGEKLFF.

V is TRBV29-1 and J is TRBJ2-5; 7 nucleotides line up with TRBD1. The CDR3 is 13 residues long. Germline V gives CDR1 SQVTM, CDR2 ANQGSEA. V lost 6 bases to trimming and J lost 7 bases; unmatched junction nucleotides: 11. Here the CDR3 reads CSVAYSGQMTQYF. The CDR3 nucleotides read TGCAGCGTGGCATACTCGGGACAGATGACCCAGTACTTC.

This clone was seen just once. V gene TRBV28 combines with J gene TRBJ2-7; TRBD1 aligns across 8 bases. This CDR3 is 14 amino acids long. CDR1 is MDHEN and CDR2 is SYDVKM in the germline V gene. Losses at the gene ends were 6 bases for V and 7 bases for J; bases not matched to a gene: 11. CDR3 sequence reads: CASSPGTGTGEQYF. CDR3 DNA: TGTGCCAGCAGCCCCGGGACCGGGACAGGAGAGCAGTACTTC.

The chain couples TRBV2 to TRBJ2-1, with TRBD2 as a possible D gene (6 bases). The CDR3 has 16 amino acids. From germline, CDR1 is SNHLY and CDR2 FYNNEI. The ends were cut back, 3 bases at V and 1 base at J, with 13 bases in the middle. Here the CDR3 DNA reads TGTGCCAGCAGTGAGTGGATTAGCGGATCCTACAATGAGCAGTTCTTC. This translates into CASSEWISGSYNEQFF. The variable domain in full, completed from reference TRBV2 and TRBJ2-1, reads EPEVTQTPSHQVTQMGQEVILRCVPISNHLYFYWYRQILGQKVEFLVSFYNNEISEKSEIFDDQFSVERPDGSNFTLKIRSTKLEDSAMYFCASSEWISGSYNEQFFGPGTRLTVL.

The DNA for the CDR3 is TGTGCCAGCAGTTACTCTGCAGGGATTAACTATGGCTACACCTTC. It codes for CASSYSAGINYGYTF. This chain connects TRBV6-5 to TRBJ1-2; D possibly corresponds to TRBD1 (5 bases). With 0 bases removed from V and 1 base from J, the gap between germline ends came to 9 bases. The CDR3 is 15 residues long. The germline gives CDR1 MNHEY, CDR2 SVGAGI.

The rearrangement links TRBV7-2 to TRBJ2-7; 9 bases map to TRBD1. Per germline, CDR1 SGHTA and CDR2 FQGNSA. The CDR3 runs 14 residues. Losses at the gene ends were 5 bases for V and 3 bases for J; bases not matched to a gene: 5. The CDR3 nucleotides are TGTGCCAGCAGCACCAGGACAGGGGACTACGAGCAGTACTTC. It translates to CASSTRTGDYEQYF.

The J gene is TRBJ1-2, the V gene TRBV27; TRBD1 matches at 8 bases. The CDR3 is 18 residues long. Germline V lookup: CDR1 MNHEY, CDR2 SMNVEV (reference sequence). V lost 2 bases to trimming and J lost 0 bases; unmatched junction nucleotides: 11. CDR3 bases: TGTGCCAGCAGTTTACGACTCAGCCGGGACAGGACTAACTATGGCTACACCTTC. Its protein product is CASSLRLSRDRTNYGYTF.

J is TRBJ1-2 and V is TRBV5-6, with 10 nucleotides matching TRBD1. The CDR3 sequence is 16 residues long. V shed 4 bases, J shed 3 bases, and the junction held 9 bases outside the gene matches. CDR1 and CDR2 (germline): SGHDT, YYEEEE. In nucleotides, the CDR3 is TGTGCCAGCAGCAGGAAAATGACAGGGGGCGACTATGGCTACACCTTC. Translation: CASSRKMTGGDYGYTF.

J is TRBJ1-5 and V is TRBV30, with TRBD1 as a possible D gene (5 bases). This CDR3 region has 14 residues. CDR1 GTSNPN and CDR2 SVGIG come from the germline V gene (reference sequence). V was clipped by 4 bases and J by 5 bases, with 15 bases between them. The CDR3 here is CAWNYQGIDQPQHF. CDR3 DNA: TGTGCCTGGAACTACCAGGGAATCGATCAGCCCCAGCATTTT.